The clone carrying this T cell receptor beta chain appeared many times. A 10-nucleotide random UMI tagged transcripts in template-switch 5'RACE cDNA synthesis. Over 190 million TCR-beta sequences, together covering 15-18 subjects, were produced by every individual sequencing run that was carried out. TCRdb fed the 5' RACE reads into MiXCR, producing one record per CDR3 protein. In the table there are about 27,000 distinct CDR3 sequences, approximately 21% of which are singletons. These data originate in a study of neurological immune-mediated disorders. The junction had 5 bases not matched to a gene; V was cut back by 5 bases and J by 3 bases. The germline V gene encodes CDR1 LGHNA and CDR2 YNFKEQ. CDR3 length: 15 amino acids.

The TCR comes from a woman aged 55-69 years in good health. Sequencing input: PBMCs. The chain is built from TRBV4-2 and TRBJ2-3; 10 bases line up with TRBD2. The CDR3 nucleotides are TGTGCCAGCAGCTGGAGCGGGAGGGGAACAGATACGCAGTATTTT. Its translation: CASSWSGRGTDTQYF.